One TCR beta chain is described in this entry. Its antigen is unknown. Germline V lookup: CDR1 KGHSH, CDR2 LQKENI. V lost 4 bases and J lost 3; bases outside the gene matches: 5. The CDR3 contains 16 residues. The data belong to a study of T cell responses to AZD1222 COVID-19 vaccine. In the study overall: Second-dose groups at about 4 or about 12 weeks were pooled. Study outcomes and limitations: With two AZD1222 doses given, Spike-specific TCR breadth and depth both rose. With dominance at 160-218 and 743-854, vaccine-associated CD4 TCRs spanned spike.

Libraries were prepared by immunoSEQ multiplex PCR; TCRdb keeps only in-frame clonotypes and omits some of them. This sample has over 95,000 clones, with about 87% found just once. The material sequenced was peripheral blood, taken on day 0 of AZD1222 vaccination. The TCR originated in an adult in good health. The chain carries TRBV18 and TRBJ2-3, with 12 bases lining up with TRBD1. The CDR3 sequence is CASSQGQGALTDTQYF. CDR3 DNA sequence: TGTGCCAGCTCACAGGGACAGGGGGCACTTACAGATACGCAGTATTTT.